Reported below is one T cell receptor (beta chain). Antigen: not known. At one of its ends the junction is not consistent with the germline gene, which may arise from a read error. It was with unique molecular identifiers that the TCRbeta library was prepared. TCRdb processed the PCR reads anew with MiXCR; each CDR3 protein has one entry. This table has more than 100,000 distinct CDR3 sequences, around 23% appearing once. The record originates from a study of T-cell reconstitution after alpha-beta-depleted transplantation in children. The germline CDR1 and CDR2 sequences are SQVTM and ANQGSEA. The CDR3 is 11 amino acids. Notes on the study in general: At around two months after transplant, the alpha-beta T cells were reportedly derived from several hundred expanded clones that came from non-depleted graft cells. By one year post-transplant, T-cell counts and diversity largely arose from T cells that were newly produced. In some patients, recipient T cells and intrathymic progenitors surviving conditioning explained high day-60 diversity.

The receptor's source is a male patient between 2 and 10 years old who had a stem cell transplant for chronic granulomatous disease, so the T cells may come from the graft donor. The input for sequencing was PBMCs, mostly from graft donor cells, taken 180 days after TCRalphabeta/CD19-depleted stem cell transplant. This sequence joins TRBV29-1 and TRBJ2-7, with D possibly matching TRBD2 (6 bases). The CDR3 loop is CSVEAGDEQYF. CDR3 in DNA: TGCAGCGTAGAAGCGGGCGACGAGCAGTACTTC.